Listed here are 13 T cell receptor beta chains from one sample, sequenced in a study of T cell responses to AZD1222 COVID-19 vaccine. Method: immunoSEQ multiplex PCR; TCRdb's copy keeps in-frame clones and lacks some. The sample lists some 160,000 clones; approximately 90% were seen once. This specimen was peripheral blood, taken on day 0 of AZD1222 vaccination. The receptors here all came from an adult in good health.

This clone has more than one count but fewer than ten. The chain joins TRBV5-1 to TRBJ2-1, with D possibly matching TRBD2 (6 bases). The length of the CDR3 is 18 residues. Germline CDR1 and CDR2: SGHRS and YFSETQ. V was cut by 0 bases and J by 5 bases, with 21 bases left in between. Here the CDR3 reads CASSLDLSGPNRHNEQFF. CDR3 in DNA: TGCGCCAGCAGCTTGGATCTTAGCGGACCAAACCGACACAATGAGCAGTTCTTC.

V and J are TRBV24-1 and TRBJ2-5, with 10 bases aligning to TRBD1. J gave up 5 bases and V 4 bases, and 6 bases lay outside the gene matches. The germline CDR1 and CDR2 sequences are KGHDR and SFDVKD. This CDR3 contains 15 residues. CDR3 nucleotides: TGTGCCACCAGTGAGGGGGACAGGGGTTACGAGACCCAGTACTTC. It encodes CATSEGDRGYETQYF.

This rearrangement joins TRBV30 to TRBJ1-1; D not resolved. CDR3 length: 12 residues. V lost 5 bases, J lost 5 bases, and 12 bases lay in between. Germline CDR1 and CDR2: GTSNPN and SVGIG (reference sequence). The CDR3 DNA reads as TGTGCCTGGCTGAGGGCTGAGACTGAAGCTTTCTTT. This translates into CAWLRAETEAFF.

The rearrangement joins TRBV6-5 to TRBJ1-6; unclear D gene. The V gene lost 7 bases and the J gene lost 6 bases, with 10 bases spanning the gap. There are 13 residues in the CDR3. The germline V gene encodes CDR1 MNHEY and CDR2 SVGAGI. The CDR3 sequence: CASTEQSNSPLHF. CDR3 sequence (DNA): TGTGCCAGCACGGAGCAGAGTAATTCACCCCTCCACTTT.

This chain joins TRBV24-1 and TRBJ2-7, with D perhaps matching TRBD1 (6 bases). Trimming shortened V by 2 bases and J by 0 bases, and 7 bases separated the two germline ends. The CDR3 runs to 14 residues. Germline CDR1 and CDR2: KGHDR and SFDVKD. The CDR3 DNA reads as TGTGCCACCAGTGATTGGGACAACTCCTACGAGCAGTACTTC. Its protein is CATSDWDNSYEQYF.

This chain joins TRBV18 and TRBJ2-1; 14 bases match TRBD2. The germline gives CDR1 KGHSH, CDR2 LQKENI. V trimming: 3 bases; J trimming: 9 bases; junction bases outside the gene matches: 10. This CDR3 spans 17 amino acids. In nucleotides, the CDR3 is TGTGCCAGCTCACCGTCGGGACTAGCGGGGGTGGTAGGTGAGCAGTTCTTC. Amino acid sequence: CASSPSGLAGVVGEQFF.

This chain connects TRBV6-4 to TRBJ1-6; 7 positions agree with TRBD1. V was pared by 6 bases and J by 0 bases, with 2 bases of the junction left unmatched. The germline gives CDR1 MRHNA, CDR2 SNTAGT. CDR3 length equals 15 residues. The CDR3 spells CASSRDSSYNSPLHF. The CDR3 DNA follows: TGTGCCAGCAGCCGGGACAGCTCCTATAATTCACCCCTCCACTTT.

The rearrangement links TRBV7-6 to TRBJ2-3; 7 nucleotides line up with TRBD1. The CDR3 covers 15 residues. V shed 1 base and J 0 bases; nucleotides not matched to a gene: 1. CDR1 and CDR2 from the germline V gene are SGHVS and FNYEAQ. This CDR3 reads CASSLGDSSTDTQYF. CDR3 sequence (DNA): TGTGCCAGCAGCTTAGGGGACAGTAGCACAGATACGCAGTATTTT.

The CDR3 here is CASSPRLGAGEQYF. In nucleotides, the CDR3 is TGTGCCAGCAGCCCCCGTCTGGGAGCCGGAGAGCAGTACTTC. The chain links TRBV9 to TRBJ2-7, with D maybe TRBD2 (5 bases). CDR1 and CDR2 (germline): SGDLS, YYNGEE. Trimming left V 4 bases short and J 7 bases short, with 18 bases between. The CDR3 is 14 amino acids.

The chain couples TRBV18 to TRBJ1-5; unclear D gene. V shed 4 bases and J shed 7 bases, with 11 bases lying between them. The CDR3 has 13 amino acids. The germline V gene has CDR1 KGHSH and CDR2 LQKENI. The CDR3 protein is CASSQTEQQPQHF. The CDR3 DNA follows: TGTGCCAGCTCACAAACCGAACAGCAGCCCCAGCATTTT.

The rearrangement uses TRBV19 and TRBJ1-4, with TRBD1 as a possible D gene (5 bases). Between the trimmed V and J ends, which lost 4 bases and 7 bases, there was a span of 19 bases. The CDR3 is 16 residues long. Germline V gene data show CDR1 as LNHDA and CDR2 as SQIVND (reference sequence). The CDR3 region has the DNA TGTGCCAGTAGTAAAGACACCGGGACTCTTCGTGAAAAACTGTTTTTT. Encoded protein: CASSKDTGTLREKLFF.

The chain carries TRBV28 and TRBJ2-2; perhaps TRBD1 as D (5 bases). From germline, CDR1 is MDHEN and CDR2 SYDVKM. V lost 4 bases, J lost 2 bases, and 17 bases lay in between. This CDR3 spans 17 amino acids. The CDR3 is CASSYPPDTLNTGELFF. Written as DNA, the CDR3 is TGTGCCAGCAGTTACCCACCGGACACCTTAAACACCGGGGAGCTGTTTTTT.

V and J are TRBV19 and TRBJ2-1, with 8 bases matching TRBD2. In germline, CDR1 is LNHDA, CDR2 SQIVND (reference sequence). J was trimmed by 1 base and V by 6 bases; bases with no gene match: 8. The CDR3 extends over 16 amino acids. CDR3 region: CASSPLKRGSYNEQFF. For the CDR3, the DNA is TGTGCCAGTAGCCCCCTCAAGCGGGGGTCCTACAATGAGCAGTTCTTC. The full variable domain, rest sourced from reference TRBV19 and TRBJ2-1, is DGGITQSPKYLFRKEGQNVTLSCEQNLNHDAMYWYRQDPGQGLRLIYYSQIVNDFQKGDIAEGYSVSREKKESFPLTVTSAQKNPTAFYLCASSPLKRGSYNEQFFGPGTRLTVL.